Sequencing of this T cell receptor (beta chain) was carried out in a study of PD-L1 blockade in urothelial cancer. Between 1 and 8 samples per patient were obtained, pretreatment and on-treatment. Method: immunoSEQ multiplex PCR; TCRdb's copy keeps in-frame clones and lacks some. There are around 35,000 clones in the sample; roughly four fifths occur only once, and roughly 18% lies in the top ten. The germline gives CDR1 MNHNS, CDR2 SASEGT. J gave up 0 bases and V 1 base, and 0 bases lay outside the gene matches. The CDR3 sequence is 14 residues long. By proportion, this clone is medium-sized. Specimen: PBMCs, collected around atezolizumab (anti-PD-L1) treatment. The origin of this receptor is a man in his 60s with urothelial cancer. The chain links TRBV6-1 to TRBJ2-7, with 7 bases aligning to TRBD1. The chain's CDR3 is CASSEGDSSYEQYF. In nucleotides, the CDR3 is TGTGCCAGCAGTGAAGGGGACAGCTCCTACGAGCAGTACTTC.